The source of this TCR beta chain is a study of identical twins. Overall study findings and caveats: Researchers caution that invariant MAIT and iNKT cells could partly confound zero-insertion analyses.

Using its own MiXCR run on the 5' RACE reads, TCRdb lists one record per CDR3 protein. The sample contains approximately 300,000 distinct CDR3 sequences, around 9.7% of which appear only once. This clonotype turned up a few times. Its antigen is not identified. CDR1 is MDHEN and CDR2 is SYDVKM in the germline V gene. V lost 3 bases and J 4 bases, leaving 9 bases between the germline ends. The CDR3 consists of 13 residues. A further study also used this sample, focusing on yellow fever vaccine responses in identical twins.

V gene TRBV28 combines with J gene TRBJ1-1; D unresolved. What was sequenced was CD8+ T cells sorted from blood. This TCR was recovered from a woman under 30 in good health. CDR3 region: CASSFTQGTEAFF. The CDR3 DNA follows: TGTGCCAGCAGTTTCACCCAAGGCACTGAAGCTTTCTTT.